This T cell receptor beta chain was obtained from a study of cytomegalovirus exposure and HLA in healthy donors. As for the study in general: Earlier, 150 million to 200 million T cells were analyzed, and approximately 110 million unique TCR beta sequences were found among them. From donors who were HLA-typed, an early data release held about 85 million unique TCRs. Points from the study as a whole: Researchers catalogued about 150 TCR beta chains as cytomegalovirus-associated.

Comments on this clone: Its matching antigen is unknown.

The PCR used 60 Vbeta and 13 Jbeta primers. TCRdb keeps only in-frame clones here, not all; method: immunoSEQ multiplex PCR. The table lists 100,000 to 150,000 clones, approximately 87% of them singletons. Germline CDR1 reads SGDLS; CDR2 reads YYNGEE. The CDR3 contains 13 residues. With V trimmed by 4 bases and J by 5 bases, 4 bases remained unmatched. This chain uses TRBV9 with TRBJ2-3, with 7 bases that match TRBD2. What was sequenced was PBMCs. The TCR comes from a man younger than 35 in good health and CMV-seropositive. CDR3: CASSSSSGDTQYF. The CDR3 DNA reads TGTGCCAGCAGCTCCTCTAGCGGAGATACGCAGTATTTT.